This TCR beta chain comes out of a study of cytomegalovirus exposure and HLA in healthy donors. Study-level results: A few chains tied to CMV proved CMV antigen-specific in vitro.

A remark on this clone: Its antigen is still unknown.

13 Jbeta primers and 60 Vbeta primers were used for the PCR. Produced via immunoSEQ multiplex PCR; TCRdb's table is partial and in-frame only. The sample includes 90,000 to 140,000 clones, about 81% of them seen just once. Deletions cut 2 bases from V and 3 bases from J, with 12 bases between. The CDR3 consists of 15 residues. CDR1 is SGHRS and CDR2 is YFSETQ in the germline V gene. This TCR was recovered from a man aged 30-40 years in good health and CMV-seronegative. Sequenced: PBMCs. The V call is TRBV5-1, the J call TRBJ2-1; maybe TRBD1 (6 bases). The DNA for the CDR3 is TGCGCCAGCAGCTTAAGACAGGACATCTACAATGAGCAGTTCTTC. Encoded protein: CASSLRQDIYNEQFF.